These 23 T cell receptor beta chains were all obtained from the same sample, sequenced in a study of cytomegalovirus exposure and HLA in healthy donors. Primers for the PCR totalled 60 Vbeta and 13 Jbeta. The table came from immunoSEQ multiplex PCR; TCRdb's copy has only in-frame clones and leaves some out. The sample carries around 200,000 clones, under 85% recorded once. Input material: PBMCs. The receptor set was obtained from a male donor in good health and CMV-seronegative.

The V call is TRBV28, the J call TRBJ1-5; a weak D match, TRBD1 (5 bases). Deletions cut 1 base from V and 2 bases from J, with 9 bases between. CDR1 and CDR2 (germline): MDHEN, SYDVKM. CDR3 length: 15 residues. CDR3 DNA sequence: TGTGCCAGCAGTTTATATGGGGCTCGCAATCAGCCCCAGCATTTT. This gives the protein CASSLYGARNQPQHF.

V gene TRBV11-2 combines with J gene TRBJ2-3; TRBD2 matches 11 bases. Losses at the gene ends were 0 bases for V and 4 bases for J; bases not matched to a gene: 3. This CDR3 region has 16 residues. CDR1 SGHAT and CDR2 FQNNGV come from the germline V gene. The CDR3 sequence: CASSLEIAGGSDTQYF. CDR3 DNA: TGTGCCAGCAGCTTAGAAATAGCGGGAGGGTCAGATACGCAGTATTTT.

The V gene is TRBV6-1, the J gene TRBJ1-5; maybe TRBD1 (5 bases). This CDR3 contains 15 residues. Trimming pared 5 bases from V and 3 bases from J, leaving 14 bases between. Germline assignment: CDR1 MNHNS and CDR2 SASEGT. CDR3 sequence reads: CASSLNRLNNQPQHF. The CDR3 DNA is TGTGCCAGCAGTTTAAACAGGCTTAACAATCAGCCCCAGCATTTT.

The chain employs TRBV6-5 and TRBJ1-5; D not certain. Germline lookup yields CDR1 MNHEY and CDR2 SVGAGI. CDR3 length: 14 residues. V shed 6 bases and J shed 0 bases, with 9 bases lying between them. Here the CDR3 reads CASRQLYSNQPQHF. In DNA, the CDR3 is TGTGCCAGCAGACAGCTTTATAGCAATCAGCCCCAGCATTTT.

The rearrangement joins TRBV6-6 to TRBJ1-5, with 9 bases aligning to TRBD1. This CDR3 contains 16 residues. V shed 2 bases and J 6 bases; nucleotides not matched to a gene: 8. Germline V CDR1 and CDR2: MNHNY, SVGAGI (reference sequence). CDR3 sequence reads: CASSYKDRGLGQPQHF. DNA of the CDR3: TGTGCCAGCAGTTACAAGGACAGGGGATTGGGTCAGCCCCAGCATTTT.

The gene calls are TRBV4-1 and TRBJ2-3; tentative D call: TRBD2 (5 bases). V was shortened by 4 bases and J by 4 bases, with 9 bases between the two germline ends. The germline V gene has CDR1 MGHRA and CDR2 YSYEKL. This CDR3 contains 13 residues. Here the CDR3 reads CASSLEGPDTQYF. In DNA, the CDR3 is TGCGCCAGCAGCCTCGAGGGCCCAGATACGCAGTATTTT.

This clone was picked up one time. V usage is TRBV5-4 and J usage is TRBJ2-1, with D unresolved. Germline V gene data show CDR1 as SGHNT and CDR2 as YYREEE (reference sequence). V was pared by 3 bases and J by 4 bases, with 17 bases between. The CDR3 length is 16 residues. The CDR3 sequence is CASSSTRGVRYNEQFF. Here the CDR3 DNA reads TGTGCCAGCAGCTCGACGCGAGGTGTGAGGTACAATGAGCAGTTCTTC.

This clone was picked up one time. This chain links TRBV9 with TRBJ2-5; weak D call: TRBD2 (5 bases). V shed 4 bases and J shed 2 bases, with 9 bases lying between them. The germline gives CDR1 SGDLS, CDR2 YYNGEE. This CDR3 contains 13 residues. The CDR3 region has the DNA TGTGCCAGCAGCTCCAGAGGGCAAGAGACCCAGTACTTC. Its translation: CASSSRGQETQYF.

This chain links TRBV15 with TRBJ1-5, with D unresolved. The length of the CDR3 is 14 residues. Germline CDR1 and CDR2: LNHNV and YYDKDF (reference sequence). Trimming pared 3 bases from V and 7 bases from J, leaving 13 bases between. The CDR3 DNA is TGTGCCACCAGCAGTCGTCAGACGGGGCAGCCCCAGCATTTT. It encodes CATSSRQTGQPQHF.

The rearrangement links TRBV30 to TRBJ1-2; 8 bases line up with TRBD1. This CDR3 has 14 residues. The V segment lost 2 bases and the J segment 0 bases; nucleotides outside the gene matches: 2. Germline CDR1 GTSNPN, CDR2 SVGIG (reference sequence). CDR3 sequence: CAWSQGAPNYGYTF. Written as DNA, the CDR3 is TGTGCCTGGAGTCAGGGGGCGCCTAACTATGGCTACACCTTC.

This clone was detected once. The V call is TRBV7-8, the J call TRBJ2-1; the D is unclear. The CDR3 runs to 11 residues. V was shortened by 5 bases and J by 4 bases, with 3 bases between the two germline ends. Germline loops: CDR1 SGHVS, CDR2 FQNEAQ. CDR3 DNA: TGTGCCAGCAGCACATACAATGAGCAGTTCTTC. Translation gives CASSTYNEQFF.

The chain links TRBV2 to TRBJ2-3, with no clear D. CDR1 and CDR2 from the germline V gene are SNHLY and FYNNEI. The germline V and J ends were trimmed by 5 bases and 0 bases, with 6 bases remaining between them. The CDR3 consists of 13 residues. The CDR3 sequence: CASSPPSTDTQYF. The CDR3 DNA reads TGTGCCAGCAGTCCCCCGAGCACAGATACGCAGTATTTT.

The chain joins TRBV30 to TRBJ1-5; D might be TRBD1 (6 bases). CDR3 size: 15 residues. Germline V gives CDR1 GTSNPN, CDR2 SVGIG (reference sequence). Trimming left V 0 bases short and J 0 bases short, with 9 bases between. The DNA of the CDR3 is TGTGCCTGGAGTGTTGGGACACATAGCAATCAGCCCCAGCATTTT. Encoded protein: CAWSVGTHSNQPQHF.

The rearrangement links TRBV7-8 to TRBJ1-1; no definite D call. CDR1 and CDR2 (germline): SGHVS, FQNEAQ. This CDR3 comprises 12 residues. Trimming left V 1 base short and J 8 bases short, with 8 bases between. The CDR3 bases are TGTGCCAGCAGCTTAGATTTAGCAGAAGCTTTCTTT. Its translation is CASSLDLAEAFF.

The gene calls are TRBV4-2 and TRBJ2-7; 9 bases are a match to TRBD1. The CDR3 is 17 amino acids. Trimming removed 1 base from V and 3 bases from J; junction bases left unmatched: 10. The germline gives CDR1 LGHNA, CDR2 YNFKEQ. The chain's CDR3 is CASSQGTGATGGYEQYF. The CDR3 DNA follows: TGTGCCAGCAGCCAAGGGACAGGGGCGACAGGGGGCTACGAGCAGTACTTC.

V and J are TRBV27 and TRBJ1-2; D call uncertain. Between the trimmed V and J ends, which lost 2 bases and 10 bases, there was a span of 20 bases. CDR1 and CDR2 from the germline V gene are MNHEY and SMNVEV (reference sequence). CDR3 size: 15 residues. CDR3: CASSLAGPAESVYTF. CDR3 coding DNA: TGTGCCAGCAGTTTAGCCGGCCCCGCGGAATCGGTCTACACCTTC.

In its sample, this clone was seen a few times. The CDR3: CASRRGGSRAIGSPLHF. As DNA, the CDR3 is TGTGCCAGTAGAAGGGGAGGGAGTCGGGCCATCGGGTCACCCCTCCACTTT. This sequence joins TRBV19 and TRBJ1-6; a possible D gene is TRBD1 (5 bases). Germline V gives CDR1 LNHDA, CDR2 SQIVND (reference sequence). V was trimmed by 6 bases and J by 10 bases, leaving 25 bases between them. The CDR3 is 17 amino acids.

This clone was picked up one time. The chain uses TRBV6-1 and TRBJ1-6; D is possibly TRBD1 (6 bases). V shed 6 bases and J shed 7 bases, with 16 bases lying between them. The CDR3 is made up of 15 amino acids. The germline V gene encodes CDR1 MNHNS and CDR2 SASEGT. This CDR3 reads CASSVILRGNSPLHF. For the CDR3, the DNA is TGTGCCAGCAGCGTAATTTTAAGGGGGAATTCACCCCTCCACTTT.

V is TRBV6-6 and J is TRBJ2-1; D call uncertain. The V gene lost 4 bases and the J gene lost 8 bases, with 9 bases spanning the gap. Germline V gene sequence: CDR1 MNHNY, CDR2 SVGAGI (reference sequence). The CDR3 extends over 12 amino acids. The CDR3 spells CASSFAFDEQFF. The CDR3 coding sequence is TGTGCCAGCAGTTTCGCGTTTGATGAGCAGTTCTTC.

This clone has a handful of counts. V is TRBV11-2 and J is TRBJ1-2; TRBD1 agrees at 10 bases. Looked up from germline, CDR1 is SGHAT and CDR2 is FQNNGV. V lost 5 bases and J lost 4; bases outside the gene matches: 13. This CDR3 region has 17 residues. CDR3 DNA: TGTGCCAGCAGCCAACTACCGACAGGGGGCGCAGGCTATGGCTACACCTTC. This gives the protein CASSQLPTGGAGYGYTF. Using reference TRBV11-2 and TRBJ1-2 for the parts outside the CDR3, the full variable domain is EAGVAQSPRYKIIEKRQSVAFWCNPISGHATLYWYQQILGQGPKLLIQFQNNGVVDDSQLPKDRFSAERLKGVDSTLKIQPAKLEDSAVYLCASSQLPTGGAGYGYTFGSGTRLTVV.

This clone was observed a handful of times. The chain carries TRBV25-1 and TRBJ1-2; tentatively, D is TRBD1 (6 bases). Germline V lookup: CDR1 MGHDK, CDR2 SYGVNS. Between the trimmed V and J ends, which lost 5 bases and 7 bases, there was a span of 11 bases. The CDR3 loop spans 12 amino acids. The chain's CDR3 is CASSPGTLGYTF. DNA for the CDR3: TGTGCCAGCAGTCCCGGGACACTTGGCTACACCTTC.

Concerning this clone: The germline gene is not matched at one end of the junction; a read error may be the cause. The CDR3, as DNA: TGTTCCAGCAGCTTAACTCCGGGACTAGGATCATACGAGCAGTACTTC. Amino acid sequence: CSSSLTPGLGSYEQYF. The chain employs TRBV7-3 and TRBJ2-7; TRBD2 matches 8 bases. The V gene's germline CDR1 is SGHTA and CDR2 FQGTGA. CDR3 length: 16 amino acids.

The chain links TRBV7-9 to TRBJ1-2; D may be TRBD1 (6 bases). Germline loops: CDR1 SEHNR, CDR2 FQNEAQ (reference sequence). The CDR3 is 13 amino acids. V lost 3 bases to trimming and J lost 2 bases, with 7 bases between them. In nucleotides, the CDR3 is TGTGCCAGCAGCTTTGGACAGAACTATGGCTACACCTTC. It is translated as CASSFGQNYGYTF.